This TCR beta chain emerged from a study of T cells in Graves' hyperthyroidism and ophthalmopathy. Study-level background: Specimen type is peripheral blood, collected at initial diagnosis prior to any treatment.

This clonotype appeared many times. Its antigen remains unidentified. Around 10 ml of fresh peripheral blood supplied the PBMCs. CDR3 length equals 16 residues. The germline CDR1 and CDR2 sequences are SEHNR and FQNEAQ (reference sequence). V gave up 0 bases and J gave up 0 bases, with 10 bases separating them. The CDR3 regions of TCR beta were amplified from RNA transcripts. In the first-round RT-PCR of the TCR CDR3, the HTBI primer set was used. MiXCR, run by TCRdb on the multiplex PCR reads, gives a single entry per CDR3 protein. The table includes around 540,000 distinct CDR3 sequences, 16% detected once. Findings and limits, study-wide: Ophthalmopathy, as predicted by the model, came a median 6.5 months after the prediction.

What was sequenced was blood. This sequence joins TRBV7-9 and TRBJ2-3; no definite D call. This TCR was recovered from a woman younger than 45 with Graves' ophthalmopathy. In nucleotides, the CDR3 is TGTGCCAGCAGCTTAGCTCTGGCAACTAGCACAGATACGCAGTATTTT. It translates to CASSLALATSTDTQYF.